The TCR beta chain under discussion was sequenced for a study of regulatory T cells in long-lasting Graves disease. Findings of the study overall: Study of thyroid tissue was not done, with only peripheral blood studied. Favored usage of TRBV28, TRBJ1-2 and TRBJ2-5 was recorded in persistent disease.

Sample time point: newly diagnosed GD, antithyroid drugs for less than 3 months. There was RNA extracted from PBMCs, and the TCR library was made from it. It was by American Thyroid Association guidelines that Graves' disease was diagnosed. CDR3-region Arm-PCR and iRepertoire HTBI primers produced the TCR beta libraries. Per the authors' pipeline: The samples yielded fewer than 75 TRBV and around 15 TRBJ segments. MiXCR, applied by TCRdb to the multiplex PCR reads, yields one record per CDR3 protein. TCRdb's processing, not the study's, gives the V and J calls here. The sample has over 300,000 distinct CDR3 sequences, about 14% seen once. This clonotype has just a few counts. The antigen is unknown. The CDR3 spans 13 residues. Trimming took 7 bases from V and 0 from J, leaving 9 bases between them. Germline V gives CDR1 SQVTM, CDR2 ANQGSEA.

The rearrangement links TRBV29-1 to TRBJ2-2, with D tentatively TRBD1 (6 bases). The TCR originated in a female donor with Graves disease. Sample: peripheral blood mononuclear cells (PBMCs), taken at new diagnosis, from a patient treated with antithyroid drugs. CDR3 residues: CSARQANTGELFF. The CDR3 bases are TGCAGCGCCCGACAGGCGAACACCGGGGAGCTGTTTTTT.